This T cell receptor beta chain was retrieved from a study of blood T cell repertoires in COVID-19. Study as a whole: T cells, B-cell-depleted T cells, or PBMCs supplied cDNA or gDNA.

In the original analysis: By means of reference gene primer amplification, nucleated cell counts were estimated. Sequencing was performed with immunoSEQ multiplex PCR; in TCRdb, only in-frame clones are kept and a portion is missing. V, J and clone size reflect that table, while D and trimming were determined from the DNA. The sample holds around 230,000 clones, approximately 78% seen once. Sequencing input: peripheral blood. The TCR comes from a woman aged 60 to 75 with active or convalescent COVID-19.

This CDR3 reads CASSLGQAGGYSPLHF. The CDR3 DNA sequence: TGTGCCAGCAGCTTAGGGCAGGCAGGGGGCTATTCACCCCTCCACTTT. The chain links TRBV7-9 to TRBJ1-6, with 8 bases that match TRBD1. V was clipped by 1 base and J by 8 bases; unmatched bases: 7. Germline assignment: CDR1 SEHNR and CDR2 FQNEAQ (reference sequence). The CDR3 extends over 16 amino acids.